The clone carrying this TCR beta chain was observed at least ten times. Trimming took off 1 base at V and 4 bases at J, with 19 bases between the two ends. CDR1 and CDR2 from the germline V gene are SGHDN and FVKESK. The CDR3 runs 17 residues. This entry belongs to a study of regulatory T cells in long-lasting Graves disease. Library construction for TCR beta used iRepertoire HTBI primers and Arm-PCR of CDR3 regions. Authors' methods: Identification of gene segments yielded around 63 TRBV and roughly 15 TRBJ across samples. TCRdb re-derived calls from the multiplex PCR reads in MiXCR, one entry per CDR3 protein. The V and J calls reflect TCRdb's pipeline rather than the authors' work. The sample lists about 540,000 distinct CDR3 sequences, roughly 12% occurring once. As for time point: newly diagnosed GD, antithyroid drugs for less than 3 months. Scientists built the TCR library using RNA that was extracted from PBMCs.

These data were also filed under a second study, of T cells in Graves' hyperthyroidism and ophthalmopathy. This second report adds: Newly diagnosed hyperthyroidism patients aged 18 to 65 years had disease lasting under 2 months. Most thyroid clonotypes that were expanded above 0.001 also turned up in blood.

The specimen was peripheral blood mononuclear cells (PBMCs), collected at new diagnosis, from a patient treated with antithyroid drugs. V and J are TRBV14 and TRBJ2-5; D might be TRBD1 or TRBD2, each matching 5 bases. The receptor was derived from a man aged 30-40 years with Graves disease. As DNA, the CDR3 is TGTGCCAGCAGCCAAGGAGTTGTCGGTCTTGGGGGAGAGACCCAGTACTTC. This encodes CASSQGVVGLGGETQYF.